This TCR beta chain was sequenced for a study of blood T cell repertoires in COVID-19. Study details: T cells, B-cell-depleted T cells, or PBMCs supplied cDNA or gDNA.

Using immunoSEQ multiplex PCR, the repertoire was profiled, and TCRdb retains in-frame clones only, with some absent. The sample includes 200,000 or so clones, 70% to 85% of them seen just once. V was clipped by 6 bases and J by 8 bases; unmatched bases: 7. The CDR3 covers 14 residues. Germline V gives CDR1 SNHLY, CDR2 FYNNEI. This clonotype was obtained from a human donor with acute or convalescent COVID-19. The donor label of this sample is uncertain. V gene TRBV2 combines with J gene TRBJ2-1; 10 bases are a match to TRBD1. Sequenced material: peripheral blood. CDR3 DNA sequence: TGTGCCAGCAGAGCCTCGGACAGGGGGTATGAGCAGTTCTTC. Translating it yields CASRASDRGYEQFF.